Listed below are T cell receptor beta chains from one sample, sequenced in a study of siplizumab effects on memory and regulatory T cells. Here immunoSEQ multiplex PCR was the method, and the copy in TCRdb shows in-frame clones only, minus some. The table lists around 94,000 clones, approximately 90% of them singletons, with roughly 1% in the top ten. Sequencing used CD4+ T cells sorted from blood. These receptors all stem from a human donor in good health. Both conserved end residues are part of each CDR3. The order of the fields is J gene, V gene, CDR3 length, clone size, D gene, CDR3 DNA, CDR3 protein. D genes are given only for firm matches. Rows may omit the clone size; those that give it use once, few, many or a size class.

>TRBJ2-7|TRBV7-8|15|-|-
TGTGCCAGCAGAAAACAACAGGGCCCCCATTACGAGCAGTACTTC
CASRKQQGPHYEQYF
>TRBJ1-1|TRBV18|14|-|TRBD1
TGTGCCAGCTCACGCGGACAGGGCGGGACTGAAGCTTTCTTT
CASSRGQGGTEAFF
>TRBJ2-2|TRBV5-4|14|-|-
TGTGCCAGCAGCCTCCGATCGGGCACCGGGGAGCTGTTTTTT
CASSLRSGTGELFF
>TRBJ1-3|TRBV11-2|16|-|-
TGTGCCAGCAGCTTACTCGACGGAGGCTCTGGAAACACCATATATTTT
CASSLLDGGSGNTIYF
>TRBJ2-7|TRBV5-4|15|-|TRBD1
TGTGCCAGCAGCCAGGACCCAGGGGGTTTCTACGAGCAGTACTTC
CASSQDPGGFYEQYF
>TRBJ2-7|TRBV7-2|14|-|-
TGTGCCAGCAGCTTAATGGACGGTTACTACGAGCAGTACTTC
CASSLMDGYYEQYF
>TRBJ2-6|TRBV6-1|16|-|-
TGTGCCAGCAGTGTAGGCGTCGGGGCTGGGGCCAACGTCCTGACTTTC
CASSVGVGAGANVLTF
>TRBJ1-2|TRBV7-2|14|-|-
TGTGCCAGCAGCTTGTCCGGGGGGAAGGGTGGCTACACCTTC
CASSLSGGKGGYTF
>TRBJ1-1|TRBV19|15|-|-
TGTGCCAGTAGTATTTCCGGGGTACGTGGCACTGAAGCTTTCTTT
CASSISGVRGTEAFF
>TRBJ1-2|TRBV6-4|15|-|-
TGTGCCAGCAGTGACGGAACAGGAGGGCGCTATGGCTACACCTTC
CASSDGTGGRYGYTF
>TRBJ2-3|TRBV2|14|-|TRBD2
TGTGCCACCCCTGGGAGGGGACTCACAGATACGCAGTATTTT
CATPGRGLTDTQYF
>TRBJ1-5|TRBV6-1|15|-|-
TGTGCCAGCAGTGAATCTGGGGCTTTTAATCAGCCCCAGCATTTT
CASSESGAFNQPQHF
>TRBJ2-7|TRBV6-5|14|-|-
TGTGCCAGCAGCCGTGGGGTGAATTCGGACGAGCAGTACTTC
CASSRGVNSDEQYF
>TRBJ2-7|TRBV7-3|18|-|TRBD2
TGTGCCAGCAGCCTAACCCCTCTTGGAGCGGGAGGGTCCTACGAGCAGTACTTC
CASSLTPLGAGGSYEQYF
>TRBJ1-1|TRBV25-1|13|-|-
TGTGCCAGCAGTGAATGGGGGAACACTGAAGCTTTCTTT
CASSEWGNTEAFF
>TRBJ2-7|TRBV10-3|15|-|-
TGTGCCACCGGGAAAAGTAGCGGGACAGCCTACGAGCAGTACTTC
CATGKSSGTAYEQYF
>TRBJ2-1|TRBV14|14|-|TRBD2
TGTGCCAGCAGTCGGACTAGCGGCTACAATGAGCAGTTCTTC
CASSRTSGYNEQFF
>TRBJ2-2|TRBV11-2|15|-|-
TGTGCCAGCAGCTTAGGGGCGGGAAGCACCGGGGAGCTGTTTTTT
CASSLGAGSTGELFF
>TRBJ2-1|TRBV7-2|15|-|TRBD2
TGTGCCAGCGGACTAGCGGGGGCCTCCTACAATGAGCAGTTCTTC
CASGLAGASYNEQFF
>TRBJ1-2|TRBV29-1|12|-|TRBD1
TGCAGCGTTGGGACAGGGTATTATGGCTACACCTTC
CSVGTGYYGYTF
>TRBJ1-4|TRBV6-6|14|-|TRBD1
TGTGCCAGCAGTTCGACAGGGGAAAATGAAAAACTGTTTTTT
CASSSTGENEKLFF
>TRBJ2-1|TRBV27|19|-|TRBD2
TGTGCCAGCAGTTTATATGCTAGCGGGGCCGCTCTGATAGACAATGAGCAGTTCTTC
CASSLYASGAALIDNEQFF
>TRBJ1-5|TRBV7-9|16|-|-
TGTGCCAGCAGCTTAGAAGCGGGGACGGGCAATCAGCCCCAGCATTTT
CASSLEAGTGNQPQHF
>TRBJ2-5|TRBV18|12|-|-
TGTGCCAGCTCACCAGGGGTGGAGACCCAGTACTTC
CASSPGVETQYF
>TRBJ2-1|TRBV27|14|-|-
TGTGCCAGCAGTTTTCGGCCTTTGTACAATGAGCAGTTCTTC
CASSFRPLYNEQFF
>TRBJ2-2|TRBV5-1|15|-|-
TGCGCCAGCAGCTTGGGGACAGTGAGCACCGGGGAGCTGTTTTTT
CASSLGTVSTGELFF
>TRBJ2-7|TRBV11-3|14|-|TRBD1
TGTGCCAGCAGCTTAACAGGGGGCGCACGGGAGCAGTACTTC
CASSLTGGAREQYF
>TRBJ2-1|TRBV28|17|-|TRBD2
TGTGCCAGCAGTTTTGGGTCCCTAGCGGGAGAGGGAAATGAGCAGTTCTTC
CASSFGSLAGEGNEQFF
>TRBJ2-1|TRBV6-4|15|-|TRBD2
TGTGCCAGCAGCCCCATGGCGGGAGTCGGAAATGAGCAGTTCTTC
CASSPMAGVGNEQFF
>TRBJ2-1|TRBV10-3|13|-|TRBD1
TGTGCCATCAGCCGACAGGGCGACAATGAGCAGTTCTTC
CAISRQGDNEQFF
>TRBJ2-5|TRBV7-3|14|few|-
TGTGCCAGCAGCTCCAACGGTTGGGGAGAGACCCAGTACTTC
CASSSNGWGETQYF
>TRBJ2-7|TRBV6-1|15|-|-
TGTGCCAGCAGTCAGAGGGGGGCCCGGTCGGACGAGCAGTACTTC
CASSQRGARSDEQYF
>TRBJ1-6|TRBV6-6|14|-|-
TGTGCCAGCAGTTACTCGGGAGATAATTCACCCCTCCACTTT
CASSYSGDNSPLHF
>TRBJ1-5|TRBV6-6|14|-|-
TGTGCCAGCAGTTACTACGGACAAAATCAGCCCCAGCATTTT
CASSYYGQNQPQHF
>TRBJ1-1|TRBV28|14|-|TRBD1
TGTGCCAGCAGTTTGAGGGGGCCGAACACTGAAGCTTTCTTT
CASSLRGPNTEAFF
>TRBJ2-5|TRBV27|16|-|TRBD1
TGTGCCAGCACCTCCCGGGACAGGGGAACTCAAGAGACCCAGTACTTC
CASTSRDRGTQETQYF
>TRBJ1-5|TRBV6-6|13|-|-
TGTGCCAGCAGTTACTCAAGGAATCAGCCTCAGCATTTT
CASSYSRNQPQHF
>TRBJ2-7|TRBV5-6|15|-|TRBD2
TGTGCCAGCAGCTTCAGAAAGGGAGGGAGCTACGAGCAGTACTTC
CASSFRKGGSYEQYF
>TRBJ2-1|TRBV5-1|15|-|-
TGCGCCAGCAGCTTGTTTACAGGGAGGGATCATGAGCAGTTCTTC
CASSLFTGRDHEQFF
>TRBJ1-4|TRBV2|14|-|-
TGTGCCAGCAGTGAAGGCCTTGTTGGGGAAAAACTGTTTTTT
CASSEGLVGEKLFF
>TRBJ2-5|TRBV12-1|13|-|-
TGTGCCAGCAGCTCAGGCGGCCAAGAGACCCAGTACTTC
CASSSGGQETQYF
>TRBJ2-3|TRBV7-2|11|-|-
TGTGCCAGCAGCTTCCGGGATACGCAGTATTTT
CASSFRDTQYF
>TRBJ2-1|TRBV5-1|17|once|TRBD2
TGCGCCAGCAGCCCCGGGGTAGCGGGAAGCTCCTACAATGAGCAGTTCTTC
CASSPGVAGSSYNEQFF
>TRBJ2-5|TRBV18|15|-|-
TGTGCCAGCTCACTATATACAGGGCCTGGAGAGACCCAGTACTTC
CASSLYTGPGETQYF
>TRBJ1-2|TRBV5-4|15|-|-
TGTGCCAGCAGCTTCCGGGGCAGGGGCAACTATGACTACACCTTC
CASSFRGRGNYDYTF